The rows below give T cell receptor beta chains drawn from one sample of a study of blood T cells in healthy people across ages. TCRdb re-analysed the 5' RACE reads in MiXCR, keeping a single row per CDR3 protein. The sample holds roughly 680,000 distinct CDR3 sequences, approximately 52% seen once. The sequenced sample consisted of blood. These receptor sequences come from an elderly woman in good health. The conserved cysteine and the conserved F or W are not part of the CDR3 here. The D gene is left open where the match is weak.

>TRBD1|TRBV13
ASSLTGGNYEQY
>TRBD2|TRBV20-1
SAKASGRYHNEQF
>NA|TRBV4-1
ASSLGTRTDQPQH
>NA|TRBV7-2
AGSVPKADTQY
>NA|TRBV2
ASSEFGGRNQETQY
>NA|TRBV11-2
ASSFAAGRQETQY
>TRBD2|TRBV20-1
SATALRLADYEQY
>NA|TRBV29-1
SVEEAIAGSGYT
>NA|TRBV29-1
SVVEPALGEQY
>TRBD1|TRBV3-1
ASSQGQGNSPLH
>NA|TRBV29-1
SVGLEPPNYGCT
>NA|TRBV7-2
ASSLEPGNYEQY
>NA|TRBV28
ASSRVRDSYEQY
>TRBD1|TRBV20-1
SARGGQGFSPLH
>NA|TRBV4-3
ASSQERHSYEQY
>NA|TRBV5-1
ASSLAGASADTQY
>NA|TRBV20-1
SASRGENSPLH
>TRBD2|TRBV6-4
ASGTSLNEQF
>NA|TRBV5-1
ASRLDRSTEAF
>TRBD1|TRBV5-5
ASSFLVTGGETQY
>NA|TRBV7-2
ASSLSVDYGYT
>NA|TRBV28
ASSFSDRPLH
>NA|TRBV10-2
ASSETAKETQY
>NA|TRBV6-2/TRBV6-3
ASSYAFDEQF
>NA|TRBV30
AWSVLYILSADTQY
>NA|TRBV12-3/TRBV12-4
ASSLERGYGYT
>NA|TRBV9
ASSVRSSLPGELF
>NA|TRBV3-1
ASRYYGEETQY
>TRBD1|TRBV12-3/TRBV12-4
ASRQAAGGNGYT
>TRBD2|TRBV12-3/TRBV12-4
ASRRGDYEQY
>NA|TRBV29-1
SVGRRQETQY
>NA|TRBV29-1
SAHIQGNEQF
>NA|TRBV7-9
ASDPDRWKGTEAF
>TRBD1|TRBV5-1
ASSFSGQTNYEQY
>TRBD1|TRBV20-1
SAETQGTSGYT
>NA|TRBV4-3
ASSQDSVTANGYT
>NA|TRBV14
VSSQVRRADNEKLF
>TRBD1|TRBV10-3
ATTGGQETQY
>NA|TRBV25-1
ASTGTNLGTEAF
>NA|TRBV20-1
SARSPQGIMDEQV
>NA|TRBV7-2
ASSLQQLYEQY
>TRBD2|TRBV20-1
SARDGTSGGLQETQY
>TRBD1|TRBV7-8
ASTSGTGYEQY
>NA|TRBV18
ASSPIGPGSSYNSPLH
>TRBD1|TRBV27
ASSFSTGDHYNEQF
>NA|TRBV10-3
AISESGGHAYGYT
>NA|TRBV7-2
ASSGALWGSEQF
>NA|TRBV20-1
SATVRGRSTDTQY
>TRBD1|TRBV4-2
ASSQTGRPDTQY
>NA|TRBV7-9
ASSLGAPRYGYT
>NA|TRBV14
ASSPGPLNYEQY
>NA|TRBV7-9
AKSTRENTGELF
>NA|TRBV5-1
ASSFTPSGANVLT
>TRBD1|TRBV29-1
SVEGRQGRETQY